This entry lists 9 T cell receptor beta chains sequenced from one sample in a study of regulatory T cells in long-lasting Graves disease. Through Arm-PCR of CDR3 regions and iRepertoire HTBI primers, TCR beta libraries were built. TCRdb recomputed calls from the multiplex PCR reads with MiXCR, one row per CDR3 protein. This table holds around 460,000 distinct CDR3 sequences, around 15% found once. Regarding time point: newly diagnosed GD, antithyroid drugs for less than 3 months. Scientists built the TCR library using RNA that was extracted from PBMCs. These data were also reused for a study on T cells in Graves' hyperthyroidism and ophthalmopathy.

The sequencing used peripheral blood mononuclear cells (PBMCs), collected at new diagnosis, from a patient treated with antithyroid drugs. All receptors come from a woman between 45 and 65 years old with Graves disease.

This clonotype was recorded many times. The CDR3 DNA sequence: TGTGCCAGCAGCCAAACTAGGAGCTCCTACGAGCAGTACTTC. Protein sequence: CASSQTRSSYEQYF. The chain employs TRBV28 and TRBJ2-7; D might be TRBD2 (5 bases). The CDR3 consists of 14 residues. The germline V gene encodes CDR1 MDHEN and CDR2 SYDVKM. With 6 bases removed from V and 0 bases from J, the gap between germline ends came to 12 bases.

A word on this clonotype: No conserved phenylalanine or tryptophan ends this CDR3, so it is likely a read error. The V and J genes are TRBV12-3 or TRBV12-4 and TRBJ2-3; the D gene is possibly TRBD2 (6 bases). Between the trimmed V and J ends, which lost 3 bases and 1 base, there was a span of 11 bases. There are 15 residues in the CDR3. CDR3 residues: CASSLEGVGTDTQYL. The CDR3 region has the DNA TGTGCCAGCAGTTTGGAGGGAGTTGGCACAGATACGCAGTATCTT.

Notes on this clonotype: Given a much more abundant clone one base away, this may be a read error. The CDR3 loop reads CSANDDGMSSYEQFF. The CDR3 coding sequence is TGCAGTGCTAACGACGACGGGATGAGCTCCTACGAGCAGTTCTTC. V gene TRBV20-1 combines with J gene TRBJ2-1, with D possibly TRBD2 on 5 matching bases. Trimming removed 4 bases at V and 10 bases at J, with 23 bases between. Germline V gives CDR1 DFQATT, CDR2 SNEGSKA (reference sequence). The CDR3 has 15 amino acids.

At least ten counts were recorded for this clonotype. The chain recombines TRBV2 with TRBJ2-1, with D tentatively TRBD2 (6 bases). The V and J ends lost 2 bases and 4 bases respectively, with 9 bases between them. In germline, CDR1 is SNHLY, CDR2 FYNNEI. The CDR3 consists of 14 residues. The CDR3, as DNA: TGTGCCAGCAGTGAAACTAGCAGGTACAATGAGCAGTTCTTC. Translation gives CASSETSRYNEQFF.

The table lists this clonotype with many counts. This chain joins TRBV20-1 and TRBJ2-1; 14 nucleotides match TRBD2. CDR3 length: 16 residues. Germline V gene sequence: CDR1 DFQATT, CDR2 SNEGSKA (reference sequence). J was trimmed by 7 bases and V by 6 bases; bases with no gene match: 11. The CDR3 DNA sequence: TGCAGTGCACGTAGACTAGCGGGAGGGCCTAGGAATGAGCAGTTCTTC. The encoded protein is CSARRLAGGPRNEQFF.

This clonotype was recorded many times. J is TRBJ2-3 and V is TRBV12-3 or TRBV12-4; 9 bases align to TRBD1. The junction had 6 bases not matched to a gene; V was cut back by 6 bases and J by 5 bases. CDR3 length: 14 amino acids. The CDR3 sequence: CASSLQGAQDTQYF. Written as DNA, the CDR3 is TGTGCCAGCAGCCTACAGGGGGCTCAAGATACGCAGTATTTT.

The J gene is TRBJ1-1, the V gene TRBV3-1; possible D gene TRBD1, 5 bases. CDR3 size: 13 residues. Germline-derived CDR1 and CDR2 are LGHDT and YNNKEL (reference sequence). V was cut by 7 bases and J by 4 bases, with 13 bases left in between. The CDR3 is CASTARGGTEAFF. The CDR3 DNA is TGTGCCAGCACCGCACGCGGGGGCACTGAAGCTTTCTTT.

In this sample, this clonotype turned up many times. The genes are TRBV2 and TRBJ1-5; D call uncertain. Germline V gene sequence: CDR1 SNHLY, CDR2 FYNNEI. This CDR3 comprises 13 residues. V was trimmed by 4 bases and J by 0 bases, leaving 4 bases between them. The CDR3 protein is CASSVYSNQPQHF. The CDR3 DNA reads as TGTGCCAGCAGTGTATATAGCAATCAGCCCCAGCATTTT.

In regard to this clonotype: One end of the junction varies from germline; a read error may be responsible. The CDR3 reads CNVEAQYGGYTF. The CDR3 DNA is TGCAACGTTGAAGCCCAGTATGGTGGCTACACCTTC. The V gene is TRBV29-1, the J gene TRBJ1-2; D is unclear. This CDR3 spans 12 amino acids. Per the germline V gene, CDR1 is SQVTM and CDR2 is ANQGSEA.